This TCR beta chain was retrieved from a study of cytomegalovirus exposure and HLA in healthy donors. Looked up from germline, CDR1 is MDHEN and CDR2 is SYDVKM. Trimming pared 6 bases from V and 7 bases from J, leaving 13 bases between. This CDR3 spans 13 amino acids. PCR involved 60 Vbeta and 13 Jbeta primers. In the original processing: Counted up in a later analysis, unique TCR beta chains came to some 72 million, with around 11 million shared. Some clones are missing from TCRdb's copy, which holds only in-frame ones; the method was immunoSEQ multiplex PCR. The DNA gave D and trimming, while V, J and clone size come from that table. The sample includes 100,000 to 120,000 clones, roughly 86% of them seen just once.

The clonotype originates from a man aged 35-49 years in good health and CMV-seronegative. Sequencing used PBMCs. V and J are TRBV28 and TRBJ1-5, with D perhaps TRBD1 (5 bases). As DNA, the CDR3 is TGTGCCAGCAGCCGGGGGGGGTGGCAGCCCCAGCATTTT. Protein product: CASSRGGWQPQHF.